This T cell receptor (beta chain) comes out of a study of yellow fever vaccine responses in identical twins. Findings and caveats of the study: Twins' vaccine T cell response reportedly seemed partly convergent, partly personalized.

TCRdb reprocessed the RT-PCR reads with MiXCR, giving one entry per CDR3 protein. Of about 34,000 distinct CDR3 sequences listed, more than 50% are singletons. Concerning this clonotype: Its specificity is not known.

The sample was T cells from blood (PBMCs), unsorted or a sorted subset (not recorded which), taken before or after yellow fever vaccination (not recorded which). The source of this sequence is a woman aged 18-35 years who received the yellow fever vaccine.

This CDR3 reads CASSEPLVNTQYF. The CDR3 DNA reads as TGTGCCAGCAGTGAACCCCTCGTAAATACGCAGTATTTT. V and J are TRBV2 and TRBJ2-3; unclear D gene. The CDR3 extends over 13 amino acids. V shed 2 bases and J shed 7 bases, with 10 bases lying between them. Germline lookup yields CDR1 SNHLY and CDR2 FYNNEI.